One sample yielded the 9 T cell receptor beta chains listed below, sequenced in a study of regulatory T cells in long-lasting Graves disease. Time point defined: newly diagnosed GD, antithyroid drugs for less than 3 months. From RNA extracted from PBMCs, the TCR library was made. Through Arm-PCR of CDR3 regions and iRepertoire HTBI primers, TCR beta libraries were built. TCRdb re-analysed the multiplex PCR reads in MiXCR, keeping a single row per CDR3 protein. The table lists 560,000 or so distinct CDR3 sequences, roughly 15% of them singletons, with 9.5% to 15% in the top ten. Separately, the same data were catalogued under a study of T cells in Graves' hyperthyroidism and ophthalmopathy.

The material was peripheral blood mononuclear cells (PBMCs), obtained at new diagnosis, from a patient treated with antithyroid drugs. Every receptor here comes from a young man with Graves disease.

To note about this clonotype: The junction departs from the called germline gene at one end, perhaps through a read error. The chain employs TRBV6-2 or TRBV6-3 and TRBJ2-5; possible D gene TRBD2, 6 bases. CDR1 MNHEY and CDR2 SVGEGT come from the germline V gene. This CDR3 contains 15 residues. Here the CDR3 reads CAGSERSWGEETQYF. As DNA, the CDR3 is TGTGCCGGCAGTGAAAGGAGTTGGGGGGAAGAGACCCAGTACTTC.

This clonotype was picked up many times. This rearrangement joins TRBV2 to TRBJ2-7; maybe TRBD1 (5 bases). The germline V and J ends were trimmed by 5 bases and 5 bases, with 16 bases remaining between them. There are 14 residues in the CDR3. Germline loops: CDR1 SNHLY, CDR2 FYNNEI. In nucleotides, the CDR3 is TGTGCCAGCAGTAACCAGGGTAGGAGTAACGAGCAGTACTTC. Translation: CASSNQGRSNEQYF. Full variable domain (rest looked up from reference TRBV2 and TRBJ2-7): EPEVTQTPSHQVTQMGQEVILRCVPISNHLYFYWYRQILGQKVEFLVSFYNNEISEKSEIFDDQFSVERPDGSNFTLKIRSTKLEDSAMYFCASSNQGRSNEQYFGPGTRLTVT.

V and J are TRBV2 and TRBJ2-1; 13 bases match TRBD2. The length of the CDR3 is 19 residues. V was pared by 3 bases and J by 0 bases, with 8 bases of the junction left unmatched. Germline V gene lookup returns CDR1 SNHLY and CDR2 FYNNEI. The CDR3 loop reads CASSDTGLAGTSSYNEQFF. In DNA, the CDR3 is TGTGCCAGCAGTGACACGGGACTAGCGGGAACGTCCTCCTACAATGAGCAGTTCTTC. The variable domain in full, completed from reference TRBV2 and TRBJ2-1, reads EPEVTQTPSHQVTQMGQEVILRCVPISNHLYFYWYRQILGQKVEFLVSFYNNEISEKSEIFDDQFSVERPDGSNFTLKIRSTKLEDSAMYFCASSDTGLAGTSSYNEQFFGPGTRLTVL.

The V call is TRBV29-1, the J call TRBJ2-3, with unresolved D. The V end was cut by 2 bases, the J end by 4 bases, with 16 bases between. The CDR3 loop spans 15 amino acids. The germline V gene encodes CDR1 SQVTM and CDR2 ANQGSEA. Written as DNA, the CDR3 is TGCAGCGTTGAACAGGTTGAAGGGCCTTCAGATACGCAGTATTTT. This gives the protein CSVEQVEGPSDTQYF.

This clonotype was counted only a few times. The J gene is TRBJ1-2, the V gene TRBV5-4, with D possibly TRBD1 on 6 matching bases. V was trimmed by 4 bases and J by 0 bases, leaving 22 bases between them. Germline values: CDR1 SGHNT, CDR2 YYREEE (reference sequence). The CDR3 extends over 18 amino acids. CDR3 DNA sequence: TGTGCCAGCAGCCCACCTGCATTTGACAGGCCCTCTAACTATGGCTACACCTTC. It is translated as CASSPPAFDRPSNYGYTF.

This clonotype was found a few times. The J gene is TRBJ2-1, the V gene TRBV7-9, with 7 bases fitting TRBD2. The CDR3 loop spans 15 amino acids. Per the germline V gene, CDR1 is SEHNR and CDR2 is FQNEAQ (reference sequence). V lost 6 bases to trimming and J lost 4 bases; unmatched junction nucleotides: 9. CDR3 residues: CASRMGLAVYNEQFF. The CDR3 nucleotides are TGTGCCAGCAGGATGGGGCTAGCGGTATACAATGAGCAGTTCTTC. The entire variable domain, with the rest obtained from reference TRBV7-9 and TRBJ2-1, is as follows: DTGVSQNPRHKITKRGQNVTFRCDPISEHNRLYWYRQTLGQGPEFLTYFQNEAQLEKSRLLSDRFSAERPKGSFSTLEIQRTEQGDSAMYLCASRMGLAVYNEQFFGPGTRLTVL.

A few counts support this clonotype. This chain links TRBV30 with TRBJ2-7; D might be TRBD2 (5 bases). Per germline, CDR1 GTSNPN and CDR2 SVGIG (reference sequence). Trimming took 4 bases from V and 6 from J, leaving 13 bases between them. This CDR3 has 12 amino acids. The CDR3 DNA is TGTGCCTGGAATTTTCGAGGGCTCGAGCAGTACTTC. Protein product: CAWNFRGLEQYF.

This chain joins TRBV10-3 and TRBJ2-1; 7 nucleotides align to TRBD2. The J call is in doubt because the DNA end fits TRBJ2-5 better. This CDR3 comprises 15 residues. Germline V gene sequence: CDR1 ENHRY, CDR2 SYGVKD. The CDR3 sequence: CAISDLAETQETQYF. The CDR3 DNA follows: TGTGCCATCAGTGATCTAGCGGAAACACAAGAGACCCAGTACTTC.

A remark on this clonotype: A much larger clone lies one base from this, so it may be a read error. The J gene is TRBJ2-1, the V gene TRBV7-6, with 8 nucleotides matching TRBD2. The J call may be wrong; the DNA end is better matched by TRBJ2-3. The CDR3 loop spans 17 amino acids. Germline V CDR1 and CDR2: SGHVS, FNYEAQ. CDR3 in amino acids: CASSQPRGGRMTDTQYF. The CDR3 DNA is TGTGCCAGCAGCCAGCCTCGGGGGGGCCGGATGACAGATACGCAGTATTTT.